These 3 T cell receptor beta chains originate from one sample sequenced in a study of blood T cell repertoires in COVID-19. Repertoires were generated with immunoSEQ multiplex PCR, while TCRdb's copy carries only in-frame clones and drops some. The table has around 230,000 clones, approximately 80% seen once; the top ten hold over 14%. Sequencing was carried out using PBMCs or T cells enriched from blood (not recorded which). These receptors were taken from a man between 40 and 49 years old who had recovered from COVID-19.

The chain combines TRBV18 with TRBJ2-3; TRBD2 matches 12 bases. The CDR3 totals 16 residues. The J segment lost 4 bases and the V segment lost 5 bases, leaving 7 bases of the junction unmatched. CDR1 and CDR2 from the germline V gene are KGHSH and LQKENI. The DNA for the CDR3 is TGTGCCAGCTCAGAGCTAGCGGGAGGGCCTGCAGATACGCAGTATTTT. Translated, it gives CASSELAGGPADTQYF.

The chain carries TRBV7-9 and TRBJ1-1; D gene uncertain. CDR3 length: 14 amino acids. Per the germline V gene, CDR1 is SEHNR and CDR2 is FQNEAQ (reference sequence). Trimming shortened V by 5 bases and J by 3 bases, and 13 bases separated the two germline ends. This CDR3 reads CASSGGFGYTEAFF. CDR3 coding DNA: TGTGCCAGCAGCGGAGGGTTTGGGTACACTGAAGCTTTCTTT.

This clone was seen more than once but under ten times. The chain joins TRBV11-3 to TRBJ1-1; a weak D match, TRBD1 (5 bases). The V gene's germline CDR1 is SGHNT and CDR2 YENEEA. The CDR3 sequence is 14 residues long. V was pared by 4 bases and J by 7 bases, with 16 bases between. DNA of the CDR3: TGTGCCAGCAGCTCTAGGGGCGGGGAGGGTGAAGCTTTCTTT. It codes for CASSSRGGEGEAFF.